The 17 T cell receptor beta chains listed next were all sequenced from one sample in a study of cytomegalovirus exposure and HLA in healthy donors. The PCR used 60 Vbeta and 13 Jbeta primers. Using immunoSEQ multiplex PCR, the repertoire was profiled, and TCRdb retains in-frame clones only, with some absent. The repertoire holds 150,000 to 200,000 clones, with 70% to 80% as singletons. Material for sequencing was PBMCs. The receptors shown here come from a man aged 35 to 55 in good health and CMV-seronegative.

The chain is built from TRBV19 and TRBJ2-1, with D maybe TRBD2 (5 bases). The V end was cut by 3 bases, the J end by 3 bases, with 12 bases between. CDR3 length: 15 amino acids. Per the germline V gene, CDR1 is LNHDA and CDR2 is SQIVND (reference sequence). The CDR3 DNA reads TGTGCCAGTAGTATTGGTCCCAGCGGCTACAATGAGCAGTTCTTC. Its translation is CASSIGPSGYNEQFF.

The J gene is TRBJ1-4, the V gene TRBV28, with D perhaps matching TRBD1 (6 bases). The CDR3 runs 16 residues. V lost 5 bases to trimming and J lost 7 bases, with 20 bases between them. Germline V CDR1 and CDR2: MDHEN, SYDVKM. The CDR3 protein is CASSLPRGGKGEKLFF. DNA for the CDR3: TGTGCCAGCAGTCTTCCTCGGGGGGGCAAGGGTGAAAAACTGTTTTTT.

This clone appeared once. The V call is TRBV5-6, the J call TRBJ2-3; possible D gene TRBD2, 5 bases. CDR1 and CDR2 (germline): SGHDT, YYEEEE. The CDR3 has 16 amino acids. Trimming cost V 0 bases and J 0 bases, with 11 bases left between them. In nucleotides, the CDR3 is TGTGCCAGCAGCTTGGGAGGGATCTCGAGCACAGATACGCAGTATTTT. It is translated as CASSLGGISSTDTQYF. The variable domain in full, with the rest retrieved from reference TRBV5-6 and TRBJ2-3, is DAGVTQSPTHLIKTRGQQVTLRCSPKSGHDTVSWYQQALGQGPQFIFQYYEEEERQRGNFPDRFSGHQFPNYSSELNVNALLLGDSALYLCASSLGGISSTDTQYFGPGTRLTVL.

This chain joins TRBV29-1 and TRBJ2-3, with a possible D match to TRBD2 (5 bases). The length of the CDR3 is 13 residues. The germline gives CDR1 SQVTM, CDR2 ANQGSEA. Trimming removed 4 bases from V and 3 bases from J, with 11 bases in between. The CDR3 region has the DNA TGCAGCGTTGGAGGGATAGTAACAGATACGCAGTATTTT. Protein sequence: CSVGGIVTDTQYF.

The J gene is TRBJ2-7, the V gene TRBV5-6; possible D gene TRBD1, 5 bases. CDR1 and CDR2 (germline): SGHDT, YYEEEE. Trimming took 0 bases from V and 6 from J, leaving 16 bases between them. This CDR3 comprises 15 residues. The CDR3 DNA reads TGTGCCAGCAGCTTGGTAGGCAGGGAAGAACGCGAGCAGTACGTC. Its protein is CASSLVGREEREQYV.

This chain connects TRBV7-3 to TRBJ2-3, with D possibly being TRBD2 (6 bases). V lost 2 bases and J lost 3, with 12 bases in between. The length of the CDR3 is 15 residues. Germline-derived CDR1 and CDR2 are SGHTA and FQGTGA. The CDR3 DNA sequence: TGTGCCAGCAGCTTACTCGGGAGTAGGACAGATACGCAGTATTTT. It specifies CASSLLGSRTDTQYF.

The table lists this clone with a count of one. The CDR3 loop reads CASSEGGTGVNEQFF. The CDR3 region has the DNA TGTGCCAGCAGTGAAGGTGGGACAGGGGTCAATGAGCAGTTCTTC. This chain uses TRBV2 with TRBJ2-1; the match to TRBD1 covers 10 bases. Per the germline V gene, CDR1 is SNHLY and CDR2 is FYNNEI. The trim removed 1 base at V and 6 bases at J, leaving 3 bases unmatched. The CDR3 sequence is 15 residues long.

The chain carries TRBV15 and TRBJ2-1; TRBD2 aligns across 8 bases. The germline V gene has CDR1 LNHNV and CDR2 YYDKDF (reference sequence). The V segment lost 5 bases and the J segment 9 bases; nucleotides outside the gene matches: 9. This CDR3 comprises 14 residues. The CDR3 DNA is TGTGCCACCAGCCTGGGACTAGGTCAAGGTGAGCAGTTCTTC. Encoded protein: CATSLGLGQGEQFF.

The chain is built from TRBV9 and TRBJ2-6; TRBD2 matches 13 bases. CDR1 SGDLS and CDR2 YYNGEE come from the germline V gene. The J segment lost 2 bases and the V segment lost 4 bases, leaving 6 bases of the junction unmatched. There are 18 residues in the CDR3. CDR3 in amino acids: CASSSGLAGVTGANVLTF. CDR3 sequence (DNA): TGTGCCAGCAGCTCCGGACTAGCGGGAGTCACTGGGGCCAACGTCCTGACTTTC.

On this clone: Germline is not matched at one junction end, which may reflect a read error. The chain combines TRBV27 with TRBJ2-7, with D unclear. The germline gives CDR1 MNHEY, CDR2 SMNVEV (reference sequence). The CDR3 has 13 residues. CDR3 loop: CASSLSISAQFNF. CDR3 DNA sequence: TGTGCCAGCAGTTTATCTATCTCCGCCCAGTTTAATTTC.

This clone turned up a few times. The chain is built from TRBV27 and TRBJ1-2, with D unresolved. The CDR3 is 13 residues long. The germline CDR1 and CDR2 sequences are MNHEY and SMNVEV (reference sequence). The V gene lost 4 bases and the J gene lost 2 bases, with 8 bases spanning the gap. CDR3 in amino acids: CASSSERNYGYTF. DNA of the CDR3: TGTGCCAGCAGTTCTGAGAGGAACTATGGCTACACCTTC.

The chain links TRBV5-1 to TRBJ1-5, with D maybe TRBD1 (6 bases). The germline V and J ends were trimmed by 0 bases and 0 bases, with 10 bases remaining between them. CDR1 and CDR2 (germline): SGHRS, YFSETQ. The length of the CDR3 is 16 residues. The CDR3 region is CASSLGVQGSNQPQHF. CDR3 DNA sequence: TGCGCCAGCAGCTTGGGAGTACAGGGTAGCAATCAGCCCCAGCATTTT.

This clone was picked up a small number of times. The CDR3 nucleotides read TGTGCCTGGAGCGGGACAGGGTTTTTTATTAACACTGAAGCTTTCTTT. Encoded protein: CAWSGTGFFINTEAFF. The chain combines TRBV30 with TRBJ1-1, with 9 positions matching TRBD1. The CDR3 totals 16 residues. J gave up 2 bases and V 3 bases, and 10 bases lay outside the gene matches. Germline CDR1 reads GTSNPN; CDR2 reads SVGIG (reference sequence).

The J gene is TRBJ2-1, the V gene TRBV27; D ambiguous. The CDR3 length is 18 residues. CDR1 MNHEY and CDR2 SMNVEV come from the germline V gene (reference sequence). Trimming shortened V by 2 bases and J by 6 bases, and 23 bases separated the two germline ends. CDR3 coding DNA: TGTGCCAGCAGTTTAGACCCTCTCAGTACTCGGCGGATCAATGAGCAGTTCTTC. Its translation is CASSLDPLSTRRINEQFF.

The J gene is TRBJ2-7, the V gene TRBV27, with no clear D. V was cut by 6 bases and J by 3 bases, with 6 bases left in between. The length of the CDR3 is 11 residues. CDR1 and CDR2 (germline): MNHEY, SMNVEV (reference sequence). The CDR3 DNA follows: TGTGCCAGCAGGTCCCTCTACGAGCAGTACTTC. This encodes CASRSLYEQYF.

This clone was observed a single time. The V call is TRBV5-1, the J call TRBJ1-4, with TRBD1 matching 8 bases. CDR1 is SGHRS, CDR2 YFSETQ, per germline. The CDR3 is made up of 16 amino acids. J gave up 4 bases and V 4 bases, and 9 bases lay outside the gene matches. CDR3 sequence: CASSPRAGQDNEKLFF. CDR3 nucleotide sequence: TGCGCCAGCAGCCCTAGGGCGGGACAGGATAATGAAAAACTGTTTTTT.

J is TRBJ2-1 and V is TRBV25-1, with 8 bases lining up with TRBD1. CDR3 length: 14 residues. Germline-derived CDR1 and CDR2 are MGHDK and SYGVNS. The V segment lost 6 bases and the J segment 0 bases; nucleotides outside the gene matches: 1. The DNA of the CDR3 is TGTGCCAGCAGCGGACAGGGCTCCTACAATGAGCAGTTCTTC. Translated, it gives CASSGQGSYNEQFF.